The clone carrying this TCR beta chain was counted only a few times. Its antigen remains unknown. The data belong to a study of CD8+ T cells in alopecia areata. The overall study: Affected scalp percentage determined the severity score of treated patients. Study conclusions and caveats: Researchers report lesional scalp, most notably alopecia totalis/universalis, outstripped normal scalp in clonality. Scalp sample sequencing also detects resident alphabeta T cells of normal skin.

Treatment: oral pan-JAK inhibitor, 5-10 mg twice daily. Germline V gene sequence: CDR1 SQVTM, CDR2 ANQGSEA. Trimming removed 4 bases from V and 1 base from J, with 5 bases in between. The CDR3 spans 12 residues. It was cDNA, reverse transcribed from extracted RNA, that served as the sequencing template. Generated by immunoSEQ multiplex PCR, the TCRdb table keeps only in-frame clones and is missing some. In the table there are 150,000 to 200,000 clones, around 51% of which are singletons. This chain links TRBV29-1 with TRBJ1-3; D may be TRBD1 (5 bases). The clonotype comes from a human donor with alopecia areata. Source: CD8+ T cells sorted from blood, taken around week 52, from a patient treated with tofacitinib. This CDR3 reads CSVGQSGNTIYF. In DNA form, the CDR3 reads TGCAGCGTTGGACAGTCTGGAAACACCATATATTTT.